This T cell receptor beta chain came from a study of T cells in localized non-small cell lung cancer (TCRdb year 2020). Turning to the overall study: Comparing tumors with uninvolved tumor-adjacent lungs, the study looked at the T cell repertoires of 236 patients with early-stage NSCLC. The cohort consisted of 236 treatment-naive NSCLC patients whose localized lung tumors had been resected. NSCLC patients had a mean age of roughly 66 years, and 120 to 150 were male and about 98 female.

At diagnosis, peripheral blood, uninvolved tumor-adjacent lung and tumor were collected and stored as a combination of fresh-frozen and FFPE material. For TCR repertoire profiling, the blood samples were analyzed as peripheral blood mononuclear cells. Including cysteine and phenylalanine, the CDR3 has 14 amino acids. Solely the CDR3 DNA is kept, with 42 bases framed from the first base. Trimming removed 7 bases from V and 2 bases from J, leaving 14 bases between the germline ends. Reading the germline V gene (reference sequence) gives CDR1 LNHNV and CDR2 YYDKDF. This clone was detected a few times. Its cognate antigen has yet to be identified. No qualities accompany the bases; no much larger clone lies one base away. TCR beta CDR3 regions were sequenced from DNA using the immunoSEQ Assay. Concerning the study's data processing: T cell density was computed as TCR beta template counts normalized to usable DNA estimated by amplifying housekeeping genes. Richness was estimated with the preseqR package, extrapolating to 400,000 templates for PBMC samples and 120,000 templates for tissue samples. Clonality was calculated as one minus Pielou's evenness. Differential abundance testing on productive amino-acid clonotypes, with a minimum total count of 5 and an alpha of 0.1, was used to identify tissue-enriched TCRs. The Jaccard Index and the Morisita Overlap Index were used to measure repertoire overlap between compartments. GLIPH grouped TCR beta CDR3s together with public tetramer-defined viral CDR3s, and a viral motif had to include at least three viral sequences and show V-gene enrichment. The source is immuneACCESS, and TCRdb retained only in-frame sequences with V and J called. Part of the clones is not carried over; for the studies checked, unresolved V genes explain less than half of this, and the remainder is unexplained. D and trimming were read from the DNA, whereas the V and J calls and clone size are those reported in that table. The sample has 75,000 to 80,000 clones on record, 88% of them singletons. More than 20% of the sample is held by the ten biggest clonotypes.

The study at large found these results: A median of 57 of the top 100 tumor clones were detected in paired uninvolved adjacent lung, and approximately 28 of these tumor clones were also found among the top 100 clones of the paired uninvolved adjacent lung. The highest T cell clonality was observed in uninvolved tumor-adjacent lung, where clonality exceeded that of tumor, suggesting that antigenic responses were more focused in uninvolved tumor-adjacent lung. Because the study design was exploratory, TCR variables were selected using unadjusted p-values without false-discovery rate correction. Higher T cell density in blood was associated with longer overall survival, whereas higher clonality in adjacent lung was associated with shorter survival. Because multi-region sequencing of the tumors was not done, intratumor heterogeneity could not be ruled out.

The rearranged segments are TRBV15 and TRBJ2-5; matching of 6 bases hints at TRBD2 as the D gene. The TCR originated in a woman aged 40 to 75 with stage I squamous cell lung carcinoma. Sequenced here: peripheral blood, sampled before any cancer treatment. The nucleotide sequence reads TGTGCCACCACGGAGGGAGTAGGGCAAGAGACCCAGTACTTC. It encodes CATTEGVGQETQYF.